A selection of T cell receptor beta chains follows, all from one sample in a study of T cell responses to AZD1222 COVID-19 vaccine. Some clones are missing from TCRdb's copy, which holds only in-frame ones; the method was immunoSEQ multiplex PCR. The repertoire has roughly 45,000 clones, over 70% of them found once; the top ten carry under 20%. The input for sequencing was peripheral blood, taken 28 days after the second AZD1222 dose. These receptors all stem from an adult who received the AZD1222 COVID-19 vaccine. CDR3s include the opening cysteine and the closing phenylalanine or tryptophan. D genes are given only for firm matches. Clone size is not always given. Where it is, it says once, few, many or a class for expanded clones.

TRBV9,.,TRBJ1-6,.,CASSVGGGLDSPLHF,TGTGCCAGCAGCGTAGGGGGGGGCCTTGATTCACCCCTCCACTTT
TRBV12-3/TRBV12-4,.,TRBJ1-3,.,CASSYSGNTIYF,TGTGCCAGCAGTTACTCTGGAAACACCATATATTTT
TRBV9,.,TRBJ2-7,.,CASSVAGGGYEQYF,TGTGCCAGCAGCGTAGCAGGGGGGGGCTACGAGCAGTACTTC
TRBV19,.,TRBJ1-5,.,CASSSLGEGGNQPQHF,TGTGCCAGTAGTTCCCTCGGAGAGGGCGGCAATCAGCCCCAGCATTTT
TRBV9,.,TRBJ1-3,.,CASSTVGRYSGNTIYF,TGTGCCAGCAGCACTGTAGGGCGATACTCTGGAAACACCATATATTTT
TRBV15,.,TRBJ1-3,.,CATSRERSSGNTIYF,TGTGCCACCAGCAGAGAAAGGAGCTCTGGAAACACCATATATTTT
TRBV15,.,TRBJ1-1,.,CATSRDRTEAFF,TGTGCCACCAGCAGAGATCGCACTGAAGCTTTCTTT
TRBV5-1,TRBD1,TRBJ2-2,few,CASSSSGGGNTGELFF,TGCGCCAGCAGCTCTTCAGGGGGCGGTAACACCGGGGAGCTGTTTTTT
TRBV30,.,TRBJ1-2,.,CAWSPGVGGGWSGYTF,TGTGCCTGGAGTCCGGGGGTAGGTGGTGGATGGAGTGGCTACACCTTC
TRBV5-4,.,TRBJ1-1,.,CASSLARGVNTEAFF,TGTGCCAGCAGCTTGGCCAGGGGAGTTAACACTGAAGCTTTCTTT
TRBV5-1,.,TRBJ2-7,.,CASFGQMFHEQYF,TGCGCCAGTTTCGGCCAGATGTTCCACGAGCAGTACTTC
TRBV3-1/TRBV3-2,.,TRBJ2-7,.,CASSQETGKSHEQYF,TGTGCCAGCAGCCAAGAAACAGGGAAGTCCCACGAGCAGTACTTC
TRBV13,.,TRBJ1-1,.,CASYHRVLGNTEAFF,TGTGCCAGCTACCACAGGGTTTTGGGGAACACTGAAGCTTTCTTT
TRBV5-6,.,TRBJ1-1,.,CASSPIQGSSNTEAFF,TGTGCCAGCAGCCCTATACAAGGGTCTTCAAACACTGAAGCTTTCTTT
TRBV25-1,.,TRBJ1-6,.,CASSESGQPHNSPLHF,TGTGCCAGCAGTGAATCTGGACAGCCCCATAATTCACCCCTCCACTTT
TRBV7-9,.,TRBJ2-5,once,CASSSTQWETQYF,TGTGCCAGCAGCTCGACGCAATGGGAGACCCAGTACTTC
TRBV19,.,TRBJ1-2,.,CASKGQITLYGYTF,TGTGCCAGTAAGGGTCAAATAACCCTCTATGGCTACACCTTC
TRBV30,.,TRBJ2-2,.,CACEGINTGELFF,TGTGCCTGCGAAGGAATCAACACCGGGGAGCTGTTTTTT
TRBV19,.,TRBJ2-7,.,CASSMAGGVNYEQYF,TGTGCCAGTAGTATGGCTGGGGGCGTGAACTACGAGCAGTACTTC
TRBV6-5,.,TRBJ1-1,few,CASSRRVNTEAFF,TGTGCCAGCAGTAGACGAGTGAACACTGAAGCTTTCTTT
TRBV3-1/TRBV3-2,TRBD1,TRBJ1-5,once,CASSQGTGRDGPQHF,TGTGCCAGCAGCCAAGGGACAGGACGCGATGGGCCCCAGCATTTT
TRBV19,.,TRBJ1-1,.,CASSIFTGNTEAFF,TGTGCCAGTAGTATTTTCACAGGGAACACTGAAGCTTTCTTT
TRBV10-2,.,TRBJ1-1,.,CASSESRGLVEAFF,TGCGCCAGCAGTGAGTCGAGGGGTTTAGTCGAAGCTTTCTTT
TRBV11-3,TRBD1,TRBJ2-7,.,CASSLGDRVYEQYF,TGTGCCAGCAGCTTAGGGGACAGAGTGTACGAGCAGTACTTC
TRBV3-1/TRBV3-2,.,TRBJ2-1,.,CASSQGFGSSYNEQFF,TGTGCCAGCAGCCAAGGATTCGGGAGCTCCTACAATGAGCAGTTCTTC
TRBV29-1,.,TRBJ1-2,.,CSVEVRGPLLCTF,TGCAGCGTTGAAGTAAGGGGTCCTCTCCTCTGCACCTTC
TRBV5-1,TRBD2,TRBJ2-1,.,CASSLLAGVLNEQFF,TGCGCCAGCAGCTTATTAGCGGGGGTCCTCAATGAGCAGTTCTTC
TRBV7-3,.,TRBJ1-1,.,CASSPAGRDTEAFF,TGTGCCAGCAGCCCCGCCGGGAGGGACACTGAAGCTTTCTTT
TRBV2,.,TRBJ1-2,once,CASSYKGPPPNYGYTF,TGTGCCAGCAGTTATAAGGGGCCTCCCCCAAACTATGGCTACACCTTC